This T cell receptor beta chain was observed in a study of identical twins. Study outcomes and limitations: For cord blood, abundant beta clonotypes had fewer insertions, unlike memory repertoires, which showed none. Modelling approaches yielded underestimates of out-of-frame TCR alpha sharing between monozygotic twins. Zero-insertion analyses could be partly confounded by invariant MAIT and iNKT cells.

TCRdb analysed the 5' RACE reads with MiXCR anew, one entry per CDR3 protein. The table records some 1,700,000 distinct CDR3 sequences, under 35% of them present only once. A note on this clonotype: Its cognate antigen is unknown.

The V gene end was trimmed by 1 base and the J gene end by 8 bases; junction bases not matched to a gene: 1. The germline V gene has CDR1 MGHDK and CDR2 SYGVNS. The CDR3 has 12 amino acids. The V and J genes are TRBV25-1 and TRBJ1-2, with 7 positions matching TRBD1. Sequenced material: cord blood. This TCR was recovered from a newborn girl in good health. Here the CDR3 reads CASSEWGQGYTF. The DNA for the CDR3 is TGTGCCAGCAGTGAATGGGGACAGGGCTACACCTTC.